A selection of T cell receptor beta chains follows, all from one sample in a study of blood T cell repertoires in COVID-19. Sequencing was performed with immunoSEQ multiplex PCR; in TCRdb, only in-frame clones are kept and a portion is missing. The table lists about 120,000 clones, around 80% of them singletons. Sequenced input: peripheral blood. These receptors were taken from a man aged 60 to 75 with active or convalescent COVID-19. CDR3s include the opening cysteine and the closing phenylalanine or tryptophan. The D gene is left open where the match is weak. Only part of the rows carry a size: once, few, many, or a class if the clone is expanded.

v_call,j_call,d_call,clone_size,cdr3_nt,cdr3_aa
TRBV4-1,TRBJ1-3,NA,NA,TGCGCCAGCAGCCAAGATAGCGGAAACACCATATATTTT,CASSQDSGNTIYF
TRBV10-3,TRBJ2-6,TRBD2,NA,TGTGCCATCAGTGAACGGACGGGGGGCTCTGGGGCCAACGTCCTGACTTTC,CAISERTGGSGANVLTF
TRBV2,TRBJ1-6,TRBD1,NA,TGTGCCAGCACTCCCACAGAGGGACAGGGGTACTCACCCCTCCACTTT,CASTPTEGQGYSPLHF
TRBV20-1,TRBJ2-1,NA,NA,TGCAGTGCTAGTTCAGACATAGGTGAGCAGTTCTTC,CSASSDIGEQFF
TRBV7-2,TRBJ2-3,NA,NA,TGTGCCAGCAGCTTACTAGGGGTTTCCGCAGATACGCAGTATTTT,CASSLLGVSADTQYF
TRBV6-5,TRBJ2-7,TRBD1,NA,TGTGCCAGCAGCAAGGGACAGAACGCCTACGAGCAGTACTTC,CASSKGQNAYEQYF
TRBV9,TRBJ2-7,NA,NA,TGTGCCAGCAGCGTAGGTTCCCAGGGGTACGAGCAGTACTTC,CASSVGSQGYEQYF
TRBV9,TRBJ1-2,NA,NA,TGTGCCAGCAGCGCCAGGGTCGACGATGGCTACACCTTC,CASSARVDDGYTF
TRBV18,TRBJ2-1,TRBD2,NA,TGTGCCAGCTCAGGCGCGGGGGGGAACTCCTACAATGAGCAGTTCTTC,CASSGAGGNSYNEQFF
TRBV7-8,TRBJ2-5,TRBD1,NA,TGTGCCAGCAGCTTAGCCGGGACAGAAGAGACCCAGTACTTC,CASSLAGTEETQYF
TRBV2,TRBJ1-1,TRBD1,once,TGTGCCAGCAGTGTACTGGGACAGTACACTGAAGCTTTCTTT,CASSVLGQYTEAFF
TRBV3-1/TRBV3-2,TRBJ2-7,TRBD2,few,TGTGCCAGCAGCCAGATCCGAAGCAGACTAGCGGGAAGATCCGAGCAGTACTTC,CASSQIRSRLAGRSEQYF
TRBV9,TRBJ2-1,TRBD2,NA,TGTGCCAGCAGCGTAGCTGCGAGACTAGCGGGAGTTAGTGAGCAGTTCTTC,CASSVAARLAGVSEQFF
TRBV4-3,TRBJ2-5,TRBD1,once,TGCGCCAGCAGCCGACAGGGATTAATCCAAGAGACCCAGTACTTC,CASSRQGLIQETQYF
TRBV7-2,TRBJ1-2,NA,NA,TGTGCCAGCAACTTAGACTTGCAGCGGGGCTACACCTTC,CASNLDLQRGYTF
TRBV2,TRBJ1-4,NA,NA,TGTGCCAGCAGGGGGACATCTGAAAAACTGTTTTTT,CASRGTSEKLFF
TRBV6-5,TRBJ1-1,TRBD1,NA,TGTGCCAGCAATAGCCCCGGGACAGGGATCACTGAAGCTTTCTTT,CASNSPGTGITEAFF
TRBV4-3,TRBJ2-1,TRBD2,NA,TGCGCCAGTACTACTAGCGGACTCCACAATGAGCAGTTCTTC,CASTTSGLHNEQFF
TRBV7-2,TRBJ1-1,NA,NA,TGTGCCAGCAGCTTAACCCTAGGGAACACTGAAGCTTTCTTT,CASSLTLGNTEAFF
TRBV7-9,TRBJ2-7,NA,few,TGTGCCAGCAGCCTCGCGATGGGGGGGCACTACGAGCAGTACTTC,CASSLAMGGHYEQYF
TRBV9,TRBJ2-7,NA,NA,TGTGCCAGCAGCGCCAGCCATCGGGACACCTACGAGCAGTACTTC,CASSASHRDTYEQYF
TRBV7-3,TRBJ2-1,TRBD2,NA,TGTGCCAGCAGCTTAAACCCAACGGGGGGTCGCAATGAGCAGTTCTTC,CASSLNPTGGRNEQFF
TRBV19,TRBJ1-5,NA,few,TGTGCCAGTAGTCTCGGACAGAGGGGCAATCAGCCCCAGCATTTT,CASSLGQRGNQPQHF
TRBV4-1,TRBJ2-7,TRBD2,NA,TGCGCCAGCAGCTACCGGGAGGCCTACGAGCAGTACTTC,CASSYREAYEQYF
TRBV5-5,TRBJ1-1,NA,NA,TGTGCCAGCAGCCTATATCCAGGGAATGAAGCTTTCTTT,CASSLYPGNEAFF